Listed here are 10 T cell receptor beta chains from one sample, sequenced in a study of T cell responses to AZD1222 COVID-19 vaccine. Generated by immunoSEQ multiplex PCR, the TCRdb table keeps only in-frame clones and is missing some. The data contain 100,000 to 150,000 clones, 85% to 90% of them seen just once; the ten biggest clones take up around 30%. The material sequenced was peripheral blood, taken on day 0 of AZD1222 vaccination. The receptor set was obtained from an adult in good health.

This clone was recorded only once. The V and J genes are TRBV9 and TRBJ1-3; a weak D match, TRBD1 (6 bases). V lost 6 bases, J lost 3 bases, and 16 bases lay in between. The CDR3 has 15 residues. Germline loops: CDR1 SGDLS, CDR2 YYNGEE. The CDR3 spells CASNMGEGGGNTIYF. Written as DNA, the CDR3 is TGTGCCAGCAACATGGGAGAGGGGGGTGGAAACACCATATATTTT.

The V gene is TRBV5-4, the J gene TRBJ2-3; D is ambiguous. This CDR3 comprises 14 residues. V dropped 3 bases and J dropped 1 base, with 9 bases sitting between them. The germline V gene has CDR1 SGHNT and CDR2 YYREEE (reference sequence). The CDR3 nucleotides read TGTGCCAGCAGCTCATATCGGGGCACAGATACGCAGTATTTT. Residues: CASSSYRGTDTQYF.

This clone was observed a single time. The chain is built from TRBV11-2 and TRBJ1-6, with 7 bases aligning to TRBD1. The trim removed 5 bases at V and 10 bases at J, leaving 11 bases unmatched. Germline V gene data show CDR1 as SGHAT and CDR2 as FQNNGV. This CDR3 comprises 15 residues. The CDR3 bases are TGTGCCAGCAGCGGTCTAGGACAGGTCGTCTCACCCCTCCACTTT. This gives the protein CASSGLGQVVSPLHF.

V gene TRBV2 combines with J gene TRBJ1-3; D is undetermined. The V end was cut by 6 bases, the J end by 0 bases, with 9 bases between. Per germline, CDR1 SNHLY and CDR2 FYNNEI. The CDR3 is 14 amino acids. CDR3 sequence (DNA): TGTGCCAGCAGCGAAAATAACTCTGGAAACACCATATATTTT. This gives the protein CASSENNSGNTIYF. The full variable domain, with the rest looked up from reference TRBV2 and TRBJ1-3, is EPEVTQTPSHQVTQMGQEVILRCVPISNHLYFYWYRQILGQKVEFLVSFYNNEISEKSEIFDDQFSVERPDGSNFTLKIRSTKLEDSAMYFCASSENNSGNTIYFGEGSWLTVV.

This sequence joins TRBV5-1 and TRBJ2-7, with 8 bases fitting TRBD1. The V gene end was trimmed by 7 bases and the J gene end by 2 bases; junction bases not matched to a gene: 11. The CDR3 extends over 15 amino acids. Looked up from germline, CDR1 is SGHRS and CDR2 is YFSETQ. This chain's CDR3 is CASSARQGRTYEQYF. The CDR3 DNA reads as TGCGCCAGCTCCGCCCGACAGGGGAGGACCTACGAGCAGTACTTC.

This chain uses TRBV7-2 with TRBJ1-6; the match to TRBD1 covers 9 bases. J gave up 7 bases and V 5 bases, and 6 bases lay outside the gene matches. Germline V CDR1 and CDR2: SGHTA, FQGNSA. This CDR3 is 15 amino acids long. The CDR3 sequence: CASSPGQGSNSPLHF. The CDR3 DNA reads TGTGCCAGCAGCCCGGGACAGGGCTCCAATTCACCCCTCCACTTT.

V is TRBV19 and J is TRBJ2-1, with 9 bases aligning to TRBD1. The CDR3 length is 14 residues. The germline gives CDR1 LNHDA, CDR2 SQIVND (reference sequence). The ends lost 4 bases at V and 16 bases at J; junction bases unmatched: 14. The CDR3 protein is CASSTSRQGVDLFF. The CDR3 DNA follows: TGTGCCAGTAGTACATCCCGACAGGGGGTTGATTTATTCTTC.

The rearrangement joins TRBV7-8 to TRBJ1-6; TRBD1 agrees at 8 bases. This CDR3 spans 20 amino acids. Germline CDR1 and CDR2: SGHVS and FQNEAQ. V lost 5 bases and J lost 0; bases outside the gene matches: 15. CDR3: CASSARLARDRSSYNSPLHF. In nucleotides, the CDR3 is TGTGCCAGCAGCGCCCGACTCGCCCGGGACAGGAGCTCCTATAATTCACCCCTCCACTTT.

This sequence joins TRBV5-1 and TRBJ2-5, with 7 bases that match TRBD2. V dropped 0 bases and J dropped 5; count of bases not matched to a gene: 7. The germline CDR1 and CDR2 sequences are SGHRS and YFSETQ. The CDR3 runs 15 residues. CDR3 coding DNA: TGCGCCAGCAGCTTGGCAGCGGGACTCCGGGAGACCCAGTACTTC. As protein: CASSLAAGLRETQYF.

V and J are TRBV6-5 and TRBJ1-2; unclear D gene. The CDR3 length is 14 residues. Germline CDR1 is MNHEY and CDR2 is SVGAGI. Between the trimmed V and J ends, which lost 0 bases and 2 bases, there was a span of 7 bases. In nucleotides, the CDR3 is TGTGCCAGCAGTTACTCGCGAGGGAACTATGGCTACACCTTC. Translating gives CASSYSRGNYGYTF.